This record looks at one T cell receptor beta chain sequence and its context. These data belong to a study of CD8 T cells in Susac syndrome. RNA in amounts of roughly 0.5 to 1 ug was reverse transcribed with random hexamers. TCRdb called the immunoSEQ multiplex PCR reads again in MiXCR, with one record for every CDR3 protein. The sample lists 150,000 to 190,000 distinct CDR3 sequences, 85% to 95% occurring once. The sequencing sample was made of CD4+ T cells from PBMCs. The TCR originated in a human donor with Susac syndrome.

The DNA for the CDR3 is TGTGCCAGCAGTTACAATTTGCTGGGGACAGGGGGGACTGAAGCTTTCTTT. Translated, it gives CASSYNLLGTGGTEAFF. The chain links TRBV6-2 or TRBV6-3 to TRBJ1-1; TRBD1 matches at 11 bases. Per the germline V gene, CDR1 is MNHEY and CDR2 is SVGEGT. The V segment lost 2 bases and the J segment 5 bases; nucleotides outside the gene matches: 10. This CDR3 is 17 amino acids long.